These 20 T cell receptor beta chains share one sample of origin, sequenced in a study of regulatory T cells in long-lasting Graves disease (dated by TCRdb to 2020 to 2022). Libraries came from multiplex PCR. The sequencer was an Illumina HiSeq 4000. To build TCR beta libraries, CDR3 regions were amplified by Arm-PCR using iRepertoire HTBI primers. TCRdb trimmed public reads at Q25 via fastp, called clones via MiXCR and kept in-frame beta chains. Merged by CDR3 protein, the rows form single entries marked with the most common genes and DNA. This sample has 550,000 to 600,000 distinct CDR3 sequences in its table, and approximately 16% of those were observed once. The ten largest clones add up to around 12% of the sample. The meaning of the sample's time point label: newly diagnosed GD, antithyroid drugs for less than 3 months. For both TCR sequencing and RNA sequencing, RNA was extracted from PBMCs in TRIzol.

The data were also submitted as part of a second study, on T cells in Graves' hyperthyroidism and ophthalmopathy.

This specimen consisted of peripheral blood mononuclear cells (PBMCs), obtained at new diagnosis, from a patient treated with antithyroid drugs. These TCRs come from a man aged 18 to 29 with Graves disease. Donor details come from another sample of the same person, matched by shared clones.

This rearrangement joins TRBV6-1 to TRBJ2-4, with 9 nucleotides matching TRBD1. The ends lost 6 bases at V and 11 bases at J; junction bases unmatched: 11. Germline CDR1 is MNHNS and CDR2 is SASEGT. The CDR3 totals 14 residues. Here the CDR3 reads CASSPGQGRAVQYF. In nucleotides, the CDR3 is TGTGCCAGCAGCCCGGGACAGGGCCGGGCGGTTCAGTACTTC.

This clonotype occurred a few times. The rearrangement links TRBV6-2 or TRBV6-3 to TRBJ1-2; TRBD1 might be the D (5 bases). The CDR3 has 16 residues. Trimming took 6 bases from V and 5 from J, leaving 22 bases between them. Germline assignment: CDR1 MNHEY and CDR2 SVGEGT. This chain's CDR3 is CASSHILTAREYGYTF. In DNA form, the CDR3 reads TGTGCCAGCAGCCACATTTTGACAGCGAGAGAATATGGCTACACCTTC.

This chain connects TRBV20-1 to TRBJ2-1; 11 bases fit TRBD2. The CDR3 loop spans 16 amino acids. The J segment lost 5 bases and the V segment lost 1 base, leaving 7 bases of the junction unmatched. Germline-derived CDR1 and CDR2 are DFQATT and SNEGSKA (reference sequence). Here the CDR3 reads CSARGLTSGTDNEQFF. The CDR3 bases are TGCAGTGCTAGAGGGTTGACTAGCGGGACCGACAATGAGCAGTTCTTC.

This clonotype was picked up many times. The gene calls are TRBV28 and TRBJ1-1, with D possibly matching TRBD1 (5 bases). There are 13 residues in the CDR3. Trimming took off 2 bases at V and 11 bases at J, with 15 bases between the two ends. Germline V gives CDR1 MDHEN, CDR2 SYDVKM. CDR3 loop: CASSLGQGIVAFF. The DNA of the CDR3 is TGTGCCAGCAGTTTAGGTCAGGGCATTGTGGCTTTCTTT.

This clonotype has only a few counts. The V call is TRBV24-1, the J call TRBJ2-7; 12 bases are a match to TRBD2. J lost 4 bases, V lost 1 base, and 7 bases had no gene match. CDR3 size: 17 residues. The V gene's germline CDR1 is KGHDR and CDR2 SFDVKD. For the CDR3, the DNA is TGTGCCACCAGTGATTTTCCAAGGACTAGCGGGACGTACGAGCAGTACTTC. Translated: CATSDFPRTSGTYEQYF.

This chain links TRBV19 with TRBJ1-2; the match to TRBD1 covers 8 bases. Trimming took 4 bases from V and 0 from J; bases not matched to a gene: 4. The CDR3 is 15 residues long. Germline assignment: CDR1 LNHDA and CDR2 SQIVND (reference sequence). Here the CDR3 reads CASSRQGRSNYGYTF. The CDR3 DNA sequence: TGTGCCAGTAGTAGACAGGGGCGTTCTAACTATGGCTACACCTTC.

This clonotype was picked up many times. The rearrangement links TRBV24-1 to TRBJ2-1; TRBD2 is a possible D gene (6 bases). Trimming removed 3 bases from V and 3 bases from J, with 8 bases in between. The CDR3 extends over 14 amino acids. Germline assignment: CDR1 KGHDR and CDR2 SFDVKD. The CDR3 nucleotides are TGTGCCACCAGTGATCCCGGGAGCTACAATGAGCAGTTCTTC. Amino acid sequence: CATSDPGSYNEQFF.

This clonotype was recorded a few times. The V call is TRBV15, the J call TRBJ1-3; 7 bases agree with TRBD1. This CDR3 spans 15 amino acids. With 3 bases clipped from V and 1 base from J, the junction kept 3 bases outside the gene matches. Germline CDR1 is LNHNV and CDR2 is YYDKDF (reference sequence). CDR3 amino acids: CATSRNRGSGNTIYF. The CDR3 nucleotides are TGTGCCACCAGCAGGAACAGGGGTTCTGGAAACACCATATATTTT.

This clonotype came up a few times. The genes are TRBV4-1 and TRBJ1-1, with 8 bases aligning to TRBD1. The trim removed 3 bases at V and 3 bases at J, leaving 9 bases unmatched. The CDR3 loop spans 16 amino acids. Germline CDR1 MGHRA, CDR2 YSYEKL. As DNA, the CDR3 is TGCGCCAGCAGCCATGACAGGGGAACCCTCTACACTGAAGCTTTCTTT. Translating gives CASSHDRGTLYTEAFF.

This clonotype has just a few counts. The V and J genes are TRBV20-1 and TRBJ2-4; 7 bases are a match to TRBD2. Germline-derived CDR1 and CDR2 are DFQATT and SNEGSKA (reference sequence). V gave up 3 bases and J gave up 1 base; unmatched junction bases: 6. This CDR3 spans 15 amino acids. CDR3 amino acids: CSASMAGDAKNIQYF. The CDR3 DNA reads as TGCAGTGCTAGCATGGCGGGAGATGCCAAAAACATTCAGTACTTC.

The chain has TRBV29-1 and TRBJ2-7, with TRBD2 identical over 11 bases. Germline V gene data show CDR1 as SQVTM and CDR2 as ANQGSEA. V dropped 6 bases and J dropped 8; count of bases not matched to a gene: 15. This CDR3 is 15 amino acids long. The CDR3 region is CSVIEASSGRYKQYF. CDR3 DNA: TGCAGCGTAATTGAGGCGTCTAGCGGGAGGTACAAGCAGTACTTC.

In this sample, this clonotype turned up many times. The chain is built from TRBV2 and TRBJ2-7; D is perhaps TRBD1 (6 bases). Germline V gene lookup returns CDR1 SNHLY and CDR2 FYNNEI. The CDR3 is made up of 14 amino acids. V lost 2 bases to trimming and J lost 4 bases, with 12 bases between them. CDR3 region: CASSERQGKYEQYF. CDR3 DNA sequence: TGTGCCAGCAGTGAAAGGCAGGGGAAGTACGAGCAGTACTTC.

In its sample, this clonotype was seen a few times. The chain joins TRBV15 to TRBJ1-3, with a possible D match to TRBD1 (6 bases). The V gene lost 0 bases and the J gene lost 4 bases, with 10 bases spanning the gap. Per germline, CDR1 LNHNV and CDR2 YYDKDF (reference sequence). This CDR3 has 15 amino acids. CDR3 region: CATSREQGLGNTIYF. The DNA for the CDR3 is TGTGCCACCAGCAGAGAACAGGGCCTCGGAAACACCATATATTTT.

This clonotype was detected many times. The rearrangement uses TRBV7-9 and TRBJ2-1; no firm D call. The CDR3 is 15 amino acids. Trimming left V 4 bases short and J 6 bases short, with 16 bases between. Germline CDR1 reads SEHNR; CDR2 reads FQNEAQ (reference sequence). CDR3 in DNA: TGTGCCAGCAGCTCTGATATCCTTGCTGGCAATGAGCAGTTCTTC. It yields the protein CASSSDILAGNEQFF.

V gene TRBV6-2 or TRBV6-3 combines with J gene TRBJ1-2; D is unresolved. V was clipped by 5 bases and J by 8 bases, with 18 bases between them. CDR3 length: 14 amino acids. In germline, CDR1 is MNHEY, CDR2 SVGEGT. The CDR3, as DNA: TGTGCCAGCAGTGCCTCTGCGTTCGTAGGCGGCTACACCTTC. Its protein product is CASSASAFVGGYTF.

This clonotype was seen many times. The V call is TRBV2, the J call TRBJ2-7; 8 nucleotides line up with TRBD2. Germline V gene lookup returns CDR1 SNHLY and CDR2 FYNNEI. The CDR3 contains 16 residues. Trimming took 3 bases from V and 4 from J; bases not matched to a gene: 11. The CDR3 protein is CASSEVTGLGGYEQYF. The CDR3 nucleotides are TGTGCCAGCAGTGAGGTGACGGGACTAGGGGGTTACGAGCAGTACTTC.

The chain has TRBV14 and TRBJ2-7; TRBD1 might be the D (6 bases). Per the germline V gene, CDR1 is SGHDN and CDR2 is FVKESK. Trimming stripped 1 base from V and 3 bases from J, with 19 bases between. CDR3 length: 17 residues. Here the CDR3 reads CASSQVGWQGPFYEQYF. The CDR3 DNA sequence: TGTGCCAGCAGCCAAGTCGGCTGGCAGGGGCCCTTCTACGAGCAGTACTTC. Based on the CDR3 plus reference TRBV14 and TRBJ2-7, the full variable domain is EAGVTQFPSHSVIEKGQTVTLRCDPISGHDNLYWYRRVMGKEIKFLLHFVKESKQDESGMPNNRFLAERTGGTYSTLKVQPAELEDSGVYFCASSQVGWQGPFYEQYFGPGTRLTVT.

At least ten counts were recorded for this clonotype. The chain joins TRBV12-3 or TRBV12-4 to TRBJ2-1; 8 positions match TRBD2. The CDR3 has 16 amino acids. V lost 1 base to trimming and J lost 9 bases; unmatched junction nucleotides: 11. Here the CDR3 DNA reads TGTGCCAGCAGTTTAGTGTTTGGGACGGGAGGGACTGAGCAGTTCTTC. Protein sequence: CASSLVFGTGGTEQFF.

This clonotype was observed a single time. The chain has TRBV19 and TRBJ1-1, with D uncertain. V was cut by 6 bases and J by 4 bases, with 12 bases left in between. The CDR3 covers 13 residues. Germline CDR1 is LNHDA and CDR2 is SQIVND (reference sequence). The CDR3 DNA reads TGTGCCAGTAGCCCTTCGGCACCCACTGAAGCTTTCTTT. Translating gives CASSPSAPTEAFF.

This clonotype was recorded a few times. The chain recombines TRBV6-2 or TRBV6-3 with TRBJ2-3, with 10 bases identical to TRBD2. Unmatched junction bases numbered 11, after V lost 5 bases and J lost 3 bases. The length of the CDR3 is 17 residues. CDR1 is MNHEY, CDR2 SVGEGT, per germline. The CDR3 nucleotides are TGTGCCAGCAGTGAGCCCGATCTAGCGGGAGTTACAGATACGCAGTATTTT. The encoded protein is CASSEPDLAGVTDTQYF.